The present TCR beta chain was sequenced within a study of blood T cell repertoires in COVID-19. About the research overall: Samples came from the United States, Italy and Spain, spanning acute and convalescent COVID-19. In each case, the material was cDNA or gDNA derived from T cells, B-cell-depleted T cells, or PBMCs.

V was pared by 3 bases and J by 6 bases, with 6 bases between. The CDR3 extends over 12 amino acids. The germline V gene has CDR1 LNHDA and CDR2 SQIVND (reference sequence). In the authors' workflow: Scientists estimated how many nucleated cells there were by amplifying reference gene primers. Method: immunoSEQ multiplex PCR; TCRdb's copy keeps in-frame clones and lacks some. That table furnishes V, J and clone size, whereas the DNA furnished D and trimming. The sample holds around 70,000 clones, about four fifths seen once. This chain joins TRBV19 and TRBJ2-1; D is unresolved. The sequence came from a man between 70 and 80 years old who had recovered from COVID-19. The sample comprised peripheral blood. The CDR3 is CASSMTRNEQFF. As DNA, the CDR3 is TGTGCCAGTAGTATGACTCGCAATGAGCAGTTCTTC.